The 30 T cell receptor beta chains below were found in one sample sequenced in a study of glioma-infiltrating T cells. TCR alpha and beta CDR3 regions were amplified from RNA using iRepertoire nested multiplex PCR. TCRdb itself ran the multiplex PCR reads through MiXCR, one entry per CDR3 protein. The sample records roughly 350,000 distinct CDR3 sequences, about two fifths being singletons. Material: glioma tissue, nonneoplastic brain tissue, or PBMCs (not recorded which). All receptors come from a human donor with low-grade glioma or glioblastoma, undergoing nonglioma brain surgery, or in good health (not recorded which).

V is TRBV25-1 and J is TRBJ2-3; D might be TRBD2 (5 bases). Between the trimmed V and J ends, which lost 6 bases and 2 bases, there was a span of 18 bases. This CDR3 comprises 16 residues. Germline CDR1 MGHDK, CDR2 SYGVNS. This CDR3 is CASRTRRLPSTDTQYF. For the CDR3, the DNA is TGTGCCAGCAGGACGCGCCGACTACCATCCACAGATACGCAGTATTTT.

In this sample, this clonotype turned up a few times. This rearrangement joins TRBV2 to TRBJ2-4; weak D call: TRBD2 (5 bases). V gave up 4 bases and J gave up 1 base, with 8 bases separating them. Germline CDR1 reads SNHLY; CDR2 reads FYNNEI. The CDR3 totals 14 residues. CDR3 region: CASSVEVAKNIQYF. For the CDR3, the DNA is TGTGCCAGCAGTGTGGAGGTTGCCAAAAACATTCAGTACTTC.

The table lists this clonotype with a few counts. The chain uses TRBV4-1 and TRBJ2-7; possibly TRBD2 for D (6 bases). Germline values: CDR1 MGHRA, CDR2 YSYEKL. The germline V and J ends were trimmed by 4 bases and 0 bases, with 16 bases remaining between them. There are 16 residues in the CDR3. DNA for the CDR3: TGCGCCAGCAGCCCGACGCAGGAGGGGAGCTCCTACGAGCAGTACTTC. Protein product: CASSPTQEGSSYEQYF.

The chain links TRBV4-2 to TRBJ2-7; 8 bases agree with TRBD1. V lost 4 bases, J lost 0 bases, and 5 bases stayed unmatched. The CDR3 totals 15 residues. Germline assignment: CDR1 LGHNA and CDR2 YNFKEQ. DNA of the CDR3: TGTGCCAGCAGCCTCCGACAGGGGCTCTCCTACGAGCAGTACTTC. Translation: CASSLRQGLSYEQYF.

The V call is TRBV20-1, the J call TRBJ2-7; D gene unclear. The V gene's germline CDR1 is DFQATT and CDR2 SNEGSKA (reference sequence). The CDR3 loop spans 15 amino acids. The V end was cut by 3 bases, the J end by 2 bases, with 17 bases between. CDR3 DNA: TGCAGTGCTAGTCCCCGGAGTAGCAGAACCTACGAGCAGTACTTC. It yields the protein CSASPRSSRTYEQYF.

A remark on this clonotype: A much larger clone lies one base from this, so it may be a read error. V usage is TRBV7-2 and J usage is TRBJ1-6; D call uncertain. The germline gives CDR1 SGHTA, CDR2 FQGNSA. This CDR3 contains 16 residues. The CDR3 bases are TGTGCCAGCAGATTAGTGGGTGGGAAAAGCGATTCACCCCTCCACTTT. Translation: CASRLVGGKSDSPLHF.

As concerns this clonotype: Here the CDR3 omits its conserved ending phenylalanine or tryptophan, so a read error is the likely source. The gene calls are TRBV27 and TRBJ1-5; the match to TRBD1 covers 9 bases. The germline V gene encodes CDR1 MNHEY and CDR2 SMNVEV (reference sequence). V lost 8 bases and J lost 7; bases outside the gene matches: 9. The CDR3 runs to 14 residues. CDR3 protein: CASGEDRGRQPQHS. The CDR3 coding sequence is TGTGCCAGCGGCGAAGACAGGGGGAGGCAGCCCCAGCATTCT.

The rearrangement links TRBV7-2 to TRBJ1-5, with 7 bases identical to TRBD1. This CDR3 is built from 15 residues. Trimming took 0 bases from V and 4 from J; bases not matched to a gene: 3. Germline CDR1 is SGHTA and CDR2 is FQGNSA. The CDR3, as DNA: TGTGCCAGCAGCTTAGCGACAGGGATGAATCAGCCCCAGCATTTT. It encodes CASSLATGMNQPQHF.

The chain joins TRBV25-1 to TRBJ2-5; D might be TRBD2 (6 bases). This CDR3 is 15 amino acids long. Germline V lookup: CDR1 MGHDK, CDR2 SYGVNS. V was pared by 5 bases and J by 0 bases, with 13 bases between. The CDR3 nucleotides read TGTGCCAGCAGTAAGGGACTGGGGTACCAAGAGACCCAGTACTTC. Translation gives CASSKGLGYQETQYF.

This clonotype was counted a few times. J is TRBJ2-2 and V is TRBV25-1, with 10 nucleotides matching TRBD2. Germline CDR1 reads MGHDK; CDR2 reads SYGVNS. J lost 4 bases, V lost 5 bases, and 13 bases had no gene match. This CDR3 has 18 amino acids. CDR3 loop: CASSPRTGTSVRTGELFF. The CDR3, as DNA: TGTGCCAGCAGTCCTCGAACCGGGACTAGCGTCCGCACCGGGGAGCTGTTTTTT.

Details on this clonotype: A much larger clone lies one base from this, so it may be a read error. The V gene is TRBV6-5, the J gene TRBJ2-5; 7 nucleotides align to TRBD2. The CDR3 loop spans 15 amino acids. Germline lookup yields CDR1 MNHEY and CDR2 SVGAGI. The J segment lost 5 bases and the V segment lost 5 bases, leaving 11 bases of the junction unmatched. CDR3 nucleotide sequence: TGTGCCAGCAGTACCACTAGCGATATAGGGGAGACCCAGTACTTC. Protein: CASSTTSDIGETQYF.

This rearrangement joins TRBV7-9 to TRBJ2-1, with 9 bases that match TRBD2. The CDR3 length is 14 residues. J lost 5 bases, V lost 9 bases, and 8 bases had no gene match. Per the germline V gene, CDR1 is SEHNR and CDR2 is FQNEAQ (reference sequence). Here the CDR3 reads CASSRSGGNNEQFF. The CDR3 DNA sequence: TGTGCCAGTAGCAGAAGCGGGGGGAACAATGAGCAGTTCTTC.

This clonotype was found once. A read error may account for a junction end that differs from germline. The chain uses TRBV27 and TRBJ2-1, with TRBD2 identical over 9 bases. Germline V gives CDR1 MNHEY, CDR2 SMNVEV (reference sequence). The CDR3 extends over 16 amino acids. CDR3 nucleotides: TGTGTCAGCAGTCCGGGAACTAGCGGGCTGTACAATGAGCAGTTCTTC. This sequence encodes CVSSPGTSGLYNEQFF.

The CDR3 DNA reads TGTGCCAGCAGACCCTCCGGGACAGTCTGGGAGCAGTACTTC. It translates to CASRPSGTVWEQYF. This chain joins TRBV7-2 and TRBJ2-7; 7 bases are shared with TRBD1. CDR1 is SGHTA and CDR2 is FQGNSA in the germline V gene. The CDR3 extends over 14 amino acids. With 6 bases clipped from V and 7 bases from J, the junction kept 12 bases outside the gene matches.

In this sample, this clonotype turned up many times. The rearrangement links TRBV27 to TRBJ1-2; possibly TRBD1 for D (6 bases). CDR1 is MNHEY, CDR2 SMNVEV, per germline (reference sequence). Trimming took 3 bases from V and 4 from J, leaving 9 bases between them. This CDR3 contains 13 residues. CDR3 amino acids: CASSLSRGYGYTF. The CDR3 bases are TGTGCCAGCAGTTTGAGCAGGGGCTATGGCTACACCTTC.

The chain links TRBV20-1 to TRBJ2-1; 13 bases agree with TRBD2. With V trimmed by 0 bases and J by 9 bases, 5 bases remained unmatched. The CDR3 sequence is 15 residues long. The germline gives CDR1 DFQATT, CDR2 SNEGSKA (reference sequence). CDR3 residues: CSARDRTSGRSEQFF. CDR3 sequence (DNA): TGCAGTGCTAGAGATCGGACTAGCGGGAGAAGTGAGCAGTTCTTC.

This clonotype has a handful of counts. The chain couples TRBV4-2 to TRBJ2-1; 7 nucleotides line up with TRBD2. The germline CDR1 and CDR2 sequences are LGHNA and YNFKEQ. After removal of 1 base from V and 6 bases from J, the junction contained 9 bases not matched to a gene. This CDR3 region has 16 residues. The CDR3 is CASSQVGEGLGNEQFF. In DNA, the CDR3 is TGTGCCAGCAGCCAAGTCGGGGAGGGCCTAGGCAATGAGCAGTTCTTC.

This clonotype turned up a few times. This rearrangement joins TRBV6-1 to TRBJ2-1, with TRBD2 identical over 7 bases. The CDR3 runs to 12 residues. The junction had 5 bases not matched to a gene; V was cut back by 5 bases and J by 10 bases. Germline CDR1 and CDR2: MNHNS and SASEGT. CDR3 coding DNA: TGTGCCAGCAGTTTCAAACTAGCGGAGCAGTTCTTC. Its translation: CASSFKLAEQFF.

To note about this clonotype: With a much larger clone just one base away, this may be a read error. The chain links TRBV20-1 to TRBJ2-3; D unresolved. Germline assignment: CDR1 DFQATT and CDR2 SNEGSKA (reference sequence). The CDR3 loop spans 17 amino acids. V was cut by 5 bases and J by 2 bases, with 23 bases left in between. The CDR3: CSAGPRAIIQFTDTQYF. DNA of the CDR3: TGCAGTGCTGGCCCTAGGGCCATCATCCAATTCACAGATACGCAGTATTTT.

This clonotype was observed a handful of times. V is TRBV15 and J is TRBJ2-7, with TRBD1 matching 9 bases. The J segment lost 0 bases and the V segment lost 0 bases, leaving 6 bases of the junction unmatched. The germline V gene encodes CDR1 LNHNV and CDR2 YYDKDF (reference sequence). This CDR3 spans 17 amino acids. The CDR3 protein is CATSRDRTGANSYEQYF. The CDR3 DNA follows: TGTGCCACCAGCAGAGATCGGACAGGGGCAAACTCCTACGAGCAGTACTTC. The variable domain in full, with the rest retrieved from reference TRBV15 and TRBJ2-7, is DAMVIQNPRYQVTQFGKPVTLSCSQTLNHNVMYWYQQKSSQAPKLLFHYYDKDFNNEADTPDNFQSRRPNTSFCFLDIRSPGLGDTAMYLCATSRDRTGANSYEQYFGPGTRLTVT.

V gene TRBV20-1 combines with J gene TRBJ1-5; D unclear. From germline, CDR1 is DFQATT and CDR2 SNEGSKA (reference sequence). CDR3 length: 14 residues. V lost 1 base and J 3 bases, leaving 10 bases between the germline ends. CDR3 loop: CSARVTAFNQPQHF. The CDR3 DNA reads TGCAGTGCTAGAGTCACAGCCTTCAATCAGCCCCAGCATTTT.

This chain links TRBV7-2 with TRBJ2-1; weak D call: TRBD1 (5 bases). Trimming removed 4 bases from V and 5 bases from J, with 9 bases in between. The CDR3 consists of 13 residues. The germline V gene encodes CDR1 SGHTA and CDR2 FQGNSA. CDR3 protein: CASSYDRNNEQFF. CDR3 sequence (DNA): TGTGCCAGCAGCTATGACAGAAACAATGAGCAGTTCTTC.

The chain recombines TRBV19 with TRBJ2-3; D unclear. Germline CDR1 LNHDA, CDR2 SQIVND (reference sequence). CDR3 size: 15 residues. Trimming removed 7 bases at V and 4 bases at J, with 18 bases between. CDR3 bases: TGTGCCAGTACTTTCGCCGTGGAGATGGCAGATACGCAGTATTTT. Protein sequence: CASTFAVEMADTQYF.

The chain uses TRBV29-1 and TRBJ2-7; 7 bases map to TRBD2. The ends lost 4 bases at V and 4 bases at J; junction bases unmatched: 10. The CDR3 sequence is 14 residues long. Germline V gene sequence: CDR1 SQVTM, CDR2 ANQGSEA. The CDR3 is CSVAVASGLYEQYF. CDR3 sequence (DNA): TGCAGCGTTGCCGTGGCTAGCGGACTATACGAGCAGTACTTC.

V gene TRBV5-4 combines with J gene TRBJ1-5; maybe TRBD1 (5 bases). CDR1 is SGHNT and CDR2 is YYREEE in the germline V gene (reference sequence). V lost 4 bases and J 5 bases, leaving 10 bases between the germline ends. The CDR3 is 13 residues long. The CDR3 spells CASSALGDQPQHF. The CDR3 nucleotides are TGTGCCAGCAGCGCTTTAGGGGATCAGCCCCAGCATTTT.

Many counts were recorded for this clonotype. CDR3 nucleotides: TGCAGTGCTAGGGTCGGGAGGACTGAGCAGTTCTTC. This translates into CSARVGRTEQFF. The chain has TRBV20-1 and TRBJ2-1, with TRBD2 identical over 7 bases. CDR3 size: 12 residues. Germline CDR1 and CDR2: DFQATT and SNEGSKA (reference sequence). With 3 bases clipped from V and 9 bases from J, the junction kept 5 bases outside the gene matches.

The CDR3 region has the DNA TGTGCCAGCAGTCCACCGGGACAGGGCAATCAGCCCCAGCATTTT. Translation gives CASSPPGQGNQPQHF. This chain joins TRBV6-2 or TRBV6-3 and TRBJ1-5; 8 positions match TRBD1. V lost 5 bases to trimming and J lost 2 bases; unmatched junction nucleotides: 5. Germline V gene lookup returns CDR1 MNHEY and CDR2 SVGEGT. CDR3 length equals 15 residues.

There are many counts of this clonotype. The chain is built from TRBV6-5 and TRBJ2-6; no clear D. The V and J ends lost 1 base and 0 bases respectively, with 7 bases between them. The CDR3 contains 16 residues. The V gene's germline CDR1 is MNHEY and CDR2 SVGAGI. The DNA of the CDR3 is TGTGCCAGCAGTTACTTCTTGAGCTCTGGGGCCAACGTCCTGACTTTC. Its protein is CASSYFLSSGANVLTF.

The V gene is TRBV15, the J gene TRBJ2-6, with no clear D. V lost 5 bases and J lost 0, with 5 bases in between. CDR1 is LNHNV and CDR2 is YYDKDF in the germline V gene (reference sequence). The CDR3 covers 14 residues. CDR3 sequence reads: CATSPASGANVLTF. The CDR3 bases are TGTGCCACCAGCCCAGCCTCTGGGGCCAACGTCCTGACTTTC.

The table lists this clonotype with many counts. The chain couples TRBV4-2 to TRBJ2-1, with 7 bases fitting TRBD2. The CDR3 runs to 16 residues. The germline gives CDR1 LGHNA, CDR2 YNFKEQ. J lost 6 bases, V lost 0 bases, and 8 bases had no gene match. The DNA of the CDR3 is TGTGCCAGCAGCCAAGAAACGGGGTCGGGGGGCAATGAGCAGTTCTTC. Translated: CASSQETGSGGNEQFF.